This T cell receptor (beta chain) was captured in a study of T cells in Graves' hyperthyroidism and ophthalmopathy. RNA transcripts gave rise to amplified TCR beta CDR3 regions. TCR CDR3 underwent first-round RT-PCR with the HTBI primer set. TCRdb reprocessed the multiplex PCR reads via MiXCR and lists one record per CDR3 protein. The table includes some 600,000 distinct CDR3 sequences, about 15% detected once. Patients aged 18 to 65 had newly diagnosed hyperthyroidism lasting under 2 months. This clonotype occurred many times. The CDR3 runs to 14 residues. V lost 2 bases, J lost 2 bases, and 8 bases lay in between. Germline V lookup: CDR1 MDHEN, CDR2 SYDVKM.

This clonotype originated in a woman aged 25-40 years with Graves' hyperthyroidism that later progressed to Graves' ophthalmopathy. What was sequenced was blood. J is TRBJ2-3 and V is TRBV28; the D gene is possibly TRBD1 (5 bases). CDR3 loop: CASSLETATDTQYF. The CDR3 region has the DNA TGTGCCAGCAGTTTAGAGACAGCCACAGATACGCAGTATTTT.